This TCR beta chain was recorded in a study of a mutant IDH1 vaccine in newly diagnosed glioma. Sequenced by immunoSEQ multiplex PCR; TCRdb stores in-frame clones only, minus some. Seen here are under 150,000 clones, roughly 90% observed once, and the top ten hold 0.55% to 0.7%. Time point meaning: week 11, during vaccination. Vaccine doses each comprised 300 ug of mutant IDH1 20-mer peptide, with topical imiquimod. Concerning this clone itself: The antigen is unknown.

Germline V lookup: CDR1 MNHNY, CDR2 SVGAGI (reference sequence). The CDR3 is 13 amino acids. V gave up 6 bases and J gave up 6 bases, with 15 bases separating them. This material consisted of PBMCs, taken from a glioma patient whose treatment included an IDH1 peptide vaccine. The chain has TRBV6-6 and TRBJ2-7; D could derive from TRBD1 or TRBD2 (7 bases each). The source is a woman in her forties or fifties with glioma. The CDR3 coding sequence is TGTGCCAGCAGCCCTCAGGGGGGGGTCGAGCAGTACTTC. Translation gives CASSPQGGVEQYF.